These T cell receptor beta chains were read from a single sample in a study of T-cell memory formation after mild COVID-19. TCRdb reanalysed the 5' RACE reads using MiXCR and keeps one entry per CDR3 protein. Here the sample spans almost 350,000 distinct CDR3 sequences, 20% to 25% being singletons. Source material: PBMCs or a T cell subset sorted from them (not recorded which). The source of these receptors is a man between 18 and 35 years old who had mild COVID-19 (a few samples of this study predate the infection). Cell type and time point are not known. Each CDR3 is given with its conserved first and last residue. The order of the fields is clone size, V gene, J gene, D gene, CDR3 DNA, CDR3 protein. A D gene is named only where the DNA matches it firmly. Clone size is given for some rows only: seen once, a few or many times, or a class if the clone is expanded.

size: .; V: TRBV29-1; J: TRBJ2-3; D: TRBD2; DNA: TGCAGCGCCCGCGGGACTAGCGGGGGGACAGATACGCAGTATTTT; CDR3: CSARGTSGGTDTQYF
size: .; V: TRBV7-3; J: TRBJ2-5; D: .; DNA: TGTGCCAGCAGCCCGCAGGGGGGAGAGACCCAGTACTTC; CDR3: CASSPQGGETQYF
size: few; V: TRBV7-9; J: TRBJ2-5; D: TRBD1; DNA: TGTGCCAGCAGCTTCATCCAGGGGGCGGGCGAGACCCAGTACTTC; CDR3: CASSFIQGAGETQYF
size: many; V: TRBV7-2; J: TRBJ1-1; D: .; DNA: TGTGCCAGCAGCTTAGCTGGCCGGGGCACTGAAGCTTTCTTT; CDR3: CASSLAGRGTEAFF
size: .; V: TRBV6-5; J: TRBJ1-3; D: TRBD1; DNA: TGTGCCAGCAGCCCCAGGGACAGCTTCTCTGGAAACACCATATATTTT; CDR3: CASSPRDSFSGNTIYF
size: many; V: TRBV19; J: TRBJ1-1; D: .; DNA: TGTGCCAGTAGTATAGTCGGGGATACTGAAGCTTTCTTT; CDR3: CASSIVGDTEAFF
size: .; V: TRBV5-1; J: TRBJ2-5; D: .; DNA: TGCGCCAGCAGCAGGGGGTTTTCGGAGACCCAGTACTTC; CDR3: CASSRGFSETQYF
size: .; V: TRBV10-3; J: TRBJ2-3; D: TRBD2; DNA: TGTGCCATCAGTGAGCCGGGGACTAGCACGGGCACAGATACGCAGTATTTT; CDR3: CAISEPGTSTGTDTQYF
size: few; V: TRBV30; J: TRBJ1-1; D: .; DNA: TGTGCCTGGAGTCTCACGGCGACAGCTTTCTTT; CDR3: CAWSLTATAFF
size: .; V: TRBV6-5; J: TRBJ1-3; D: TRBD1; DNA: TGTGCCAGCAGTCCGATACCGGGACAGGGAAACACCATATATTTT; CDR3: CASSPIPGQGNTIYF
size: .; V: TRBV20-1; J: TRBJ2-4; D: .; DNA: TGCAGTGGGCTGTTCCTAGCCAAAAACATTCAGTACTTC; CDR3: CSGLFLAKNIQYF
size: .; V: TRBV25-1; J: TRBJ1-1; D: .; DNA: TGTGCCAGCAGTGCTCCGGTCTTCGAATTGAACACTGAAGCTTTCTTT; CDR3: CASSAPVFELNTEAFF
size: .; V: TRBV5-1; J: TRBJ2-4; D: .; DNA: TGCGCCAGCAGCTTGCGCCCCCCGGGGTCATTGGACATTCAGTACTTC; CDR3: CASSLRPPGSLDIQYF
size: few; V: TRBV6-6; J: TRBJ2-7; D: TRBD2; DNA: TGTGCCAGCAGTATAGGGGAGGGATACGAGCAGTACTTC; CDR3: CASSIGEGYEQYF
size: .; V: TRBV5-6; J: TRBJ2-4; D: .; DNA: TGTGCCAGCAGCTTGTCCGGGGCGGTAAACATTCAGTACTTC; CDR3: CASSLSGAVNIQYF
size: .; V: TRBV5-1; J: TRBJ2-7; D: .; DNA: TGCGCCAGCAGGATACAGGGAGCGGCCGAGCAGTACTTC; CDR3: CASRIQGAAEQYF
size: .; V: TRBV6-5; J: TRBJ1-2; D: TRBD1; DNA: TGTGCCACCACTATTATTTCGAACAGGGGAGACACCTTC; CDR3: CATTIISNRGDTF
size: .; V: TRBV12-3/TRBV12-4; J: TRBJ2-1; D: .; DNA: TGTGCCAGCAGTGAGGCCGGAGACCCCTACAATGAGCAGTTCTTC; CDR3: CASSEAGDPYNEQFF
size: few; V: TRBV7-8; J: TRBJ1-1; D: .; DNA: TGTGCCAGCAGCTCCAACAGGGCCACTGAAGCTTTCTTT; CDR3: CASSSNRATEAFF
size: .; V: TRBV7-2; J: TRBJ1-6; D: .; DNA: TGTGCCAGCAGCTTCAGGGGTGGTGATTCACCCCTCCACTTT; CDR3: CASSFRGGDSPLHF
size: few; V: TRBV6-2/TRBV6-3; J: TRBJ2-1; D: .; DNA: TGTGCCAGCAGTTATGCCGTGGCTGAGCAGTTCTTC; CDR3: CASSYAVAEQFF
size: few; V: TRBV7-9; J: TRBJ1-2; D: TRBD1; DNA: TGTGCCACCCTATCGGCGCCCGGACAGGGCTATGGCTACACCTTC; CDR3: CATLSAPGQGYGYTF
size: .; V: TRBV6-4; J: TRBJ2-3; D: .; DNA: TGTGCCAGCAGCTATGGAACCACAGATACGCAGTATTTT; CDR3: CASSYGTTDTQYF
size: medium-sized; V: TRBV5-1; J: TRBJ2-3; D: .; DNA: TGTGCCAGCAGTTTGACTAGCACAGATACGCAGTATTTT; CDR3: CASSLTSTDTQYF
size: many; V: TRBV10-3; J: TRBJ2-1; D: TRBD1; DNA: TGTGCCATCAGTGAGGCCTCGACAGGGCAGGAGCAGTTCTTC; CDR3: CAISEASTGQEQFF
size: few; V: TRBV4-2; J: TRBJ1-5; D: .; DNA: TGTGCCAGCAGCCAGGGCGTCGGAGTGAATCAGCCCCAGCATTTT; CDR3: CASSQGVGVNQPQHF
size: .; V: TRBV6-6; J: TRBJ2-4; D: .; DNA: TGTGCCAGCAGCTCCCTAGGGGGGGCCAAAAACATTCAGTACTTC; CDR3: CASSSLGGAKNIQYF
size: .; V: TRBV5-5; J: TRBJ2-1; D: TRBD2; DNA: TGTGCCAGCAGCTTTTCCTTCAGCGGGGGATGGAATGAGCAGTTCTTC; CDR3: CASSFSFSGGWNEQFF
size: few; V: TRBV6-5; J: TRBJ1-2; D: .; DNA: TGTGCCAGCACCGAAACTTCAGGGGTTGGCTACACCTTC; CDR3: CASTETSGVGYTF
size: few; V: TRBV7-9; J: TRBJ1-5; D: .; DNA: TGTGCCAGCAGCTTAGACAGGGTTGGACAGCCCCAGCATTTT; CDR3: CASSLDRVGQPQHF
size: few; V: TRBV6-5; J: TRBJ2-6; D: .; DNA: TGTGCCAGCAGGGACGGTTTCTCTGGGGCCAACGTCCTGACTTTC; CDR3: CASRDGFSGANVLTF
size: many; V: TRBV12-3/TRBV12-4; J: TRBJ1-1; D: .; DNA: TGTGCCAGCAGTAGCGGCTACACTGAAGCTTTCTTT; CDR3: CASSSGYTEAFF
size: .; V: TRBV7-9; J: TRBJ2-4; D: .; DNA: TGTGCCAGCAGCCATAAGGGGGGTCAAGTCATTCAGTACTTC; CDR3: CASSHKGGQVIQYF
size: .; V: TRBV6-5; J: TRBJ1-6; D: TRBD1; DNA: TGTGCCAGCAGAGACAGGGGGCCTTCACCCCTCCACTTT; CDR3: CASRDRGPSPLHF
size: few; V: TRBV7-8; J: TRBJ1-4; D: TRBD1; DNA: TGTGCCAGCAGCTTAGGCGGGACAGCGCCTAATGAAAAACTGTTTTTT; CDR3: CASSLGGTAPNEKLFF
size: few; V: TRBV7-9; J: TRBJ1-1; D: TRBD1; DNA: TGTGCCAGCAGAAAAGAGGCGGGACAGGGGCCATTGGGGTATGAAGCTTTCTTT; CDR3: CASRKEAGQGPLGYEAFF
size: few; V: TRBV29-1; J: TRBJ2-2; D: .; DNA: TGCAGCGTTGTAGGGTTGAATCACGGGGAGCTGTTTTTT; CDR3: CSVVGLNHGELFF
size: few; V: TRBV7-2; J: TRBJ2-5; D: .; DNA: TGTGCCAGCAGCTTAGTTGTCAGTAGGGAGACCCAGTACTTC; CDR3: CASSLVVSRETQYF
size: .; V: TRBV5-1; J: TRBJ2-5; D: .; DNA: TGCGCCAGCAGCGGGGCCGGGGGAACAGAGACCCAGTACTTC; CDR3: CASSGAGGTETQYF
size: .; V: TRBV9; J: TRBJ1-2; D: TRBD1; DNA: TGTGCCAGCAGCGCGACAGGGTCCTATGGCTACACCTTC; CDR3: CASSATGSYGYTF
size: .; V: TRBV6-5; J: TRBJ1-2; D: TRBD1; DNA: TGTGCCAGCAGTTCTTCCGGACAGGGGAATGGCTACACCTTC; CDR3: CASSSSGQGNGYTF